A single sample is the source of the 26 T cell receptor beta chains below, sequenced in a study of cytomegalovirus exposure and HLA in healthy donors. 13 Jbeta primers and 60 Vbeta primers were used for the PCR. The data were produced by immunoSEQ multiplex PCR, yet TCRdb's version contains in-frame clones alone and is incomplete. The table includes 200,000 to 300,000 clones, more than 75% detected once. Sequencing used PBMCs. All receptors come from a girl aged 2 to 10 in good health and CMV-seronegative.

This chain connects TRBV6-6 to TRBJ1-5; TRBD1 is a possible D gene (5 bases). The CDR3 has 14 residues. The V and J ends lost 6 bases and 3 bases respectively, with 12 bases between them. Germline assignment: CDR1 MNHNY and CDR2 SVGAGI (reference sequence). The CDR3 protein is CASSLDSYNQPQHF. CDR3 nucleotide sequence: TGTGCCAGCAGCCTCGACAGTTACAATCAGCCCCAGCATTTT.

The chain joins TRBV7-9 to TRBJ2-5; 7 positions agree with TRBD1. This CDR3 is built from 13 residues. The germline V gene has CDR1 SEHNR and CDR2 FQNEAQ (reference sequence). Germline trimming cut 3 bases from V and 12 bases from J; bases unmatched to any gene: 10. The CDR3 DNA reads TGTGCCAGCAGCTTTTCCGGACAGGTCGGGGAGTACTTC. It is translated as CASSFSGQVGEYF.

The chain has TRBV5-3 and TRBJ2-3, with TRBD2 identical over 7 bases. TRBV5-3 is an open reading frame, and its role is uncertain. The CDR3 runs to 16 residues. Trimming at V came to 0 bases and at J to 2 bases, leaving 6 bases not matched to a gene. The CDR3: CARSLGGGSNTDTQYF. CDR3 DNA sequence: TGTGCCAGAAGCTTGGGGGGCGGGAGTAACACAGATACGCAGTATTTT.

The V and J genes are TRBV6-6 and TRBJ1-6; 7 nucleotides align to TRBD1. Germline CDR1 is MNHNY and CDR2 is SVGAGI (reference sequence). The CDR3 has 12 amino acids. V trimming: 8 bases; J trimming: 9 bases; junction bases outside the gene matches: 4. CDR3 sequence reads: CASGQDSSPLHF. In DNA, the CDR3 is TGTGCCAGCGGACAGGACAGTTCACCCCTCCACTTT.

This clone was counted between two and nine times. The CDR3 sequence is CASSSPIHRTSEGRGETQYF. Here the CDR3 DNA reads TGTGCCAGCAGCTCGCCAATCCACCGGACTAGCGAGGGGAGAGGAGAGACCCAGTACTTC. V usage is TRBV7-3 and J usage is TRBJ2-5; 9 positions match TRBD2. This CDR3 comprises 20 residues. From germline, CDR1 is SGHTA and CDR2 FQGTGA. V shed 4 bases and J 4 bases; nucleotides not matched to a gene: 22.

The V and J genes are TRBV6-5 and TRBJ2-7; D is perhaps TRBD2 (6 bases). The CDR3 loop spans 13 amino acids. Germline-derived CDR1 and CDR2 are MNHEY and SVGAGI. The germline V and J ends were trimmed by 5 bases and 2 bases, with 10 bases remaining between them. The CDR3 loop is CASSISGPYEQYF. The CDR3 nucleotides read TGTGCCAGCAGTATAAGCGGGCCCTACGAGCAGTACTTC.

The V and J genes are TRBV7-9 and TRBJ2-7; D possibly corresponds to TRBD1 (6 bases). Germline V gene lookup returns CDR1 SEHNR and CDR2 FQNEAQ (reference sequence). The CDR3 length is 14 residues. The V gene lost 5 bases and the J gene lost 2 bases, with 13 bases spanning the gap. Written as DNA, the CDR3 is TGTGCCAGCAGCCCGGAGAGGGGGACCTACGAGCAGTACTTC. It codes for CASSPERGTYEQYF.

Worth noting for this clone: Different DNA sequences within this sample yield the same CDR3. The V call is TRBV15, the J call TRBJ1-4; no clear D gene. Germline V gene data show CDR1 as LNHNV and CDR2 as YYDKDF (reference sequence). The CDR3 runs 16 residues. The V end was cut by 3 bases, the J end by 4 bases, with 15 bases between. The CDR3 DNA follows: TGTGCCACCAGCAGCCGTGGTGGAGGTAGTAATGAAAAACTGTTTTTT. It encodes CATSSRGGGSNEKLFF.

CDR3: CASSLQGDWNEKLFF. CDR3 sequence (DNA): TGCGCCAGCAGCCTCCAGGGGGACTGGAATGAAAAACTGTTTTTT. The rearrangement joins TRBV5-1 to TRBJ1-4, with TRBD1 matching 7 bases. J lost 5 bases, V lost 4 bases, and 8 bases had no gene match. CDR3 length equals 15 residues. CDR1 is SGHRS, CDR2 YFSETQ, per germline.

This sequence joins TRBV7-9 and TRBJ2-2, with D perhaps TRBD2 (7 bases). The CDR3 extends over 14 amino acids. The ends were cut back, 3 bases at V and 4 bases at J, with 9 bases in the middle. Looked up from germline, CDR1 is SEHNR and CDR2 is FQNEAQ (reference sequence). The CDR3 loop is CASSLGGRTGELFF. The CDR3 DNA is TGTGCCAGCAGCTTGGGGGGGCGCACCGGGGAGCTGTTTTTT. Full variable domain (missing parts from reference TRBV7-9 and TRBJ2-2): DTGVSQNPRHKITKRGQNVTFRCDPISEHNRLYWYRQTLGQGPEFLTYFQNEAQLEKSRLLSDRFSAERPKGSFSTLEIQRTEQGDSAMYLCASSLGGRTGELFFGEGSRLTVL.

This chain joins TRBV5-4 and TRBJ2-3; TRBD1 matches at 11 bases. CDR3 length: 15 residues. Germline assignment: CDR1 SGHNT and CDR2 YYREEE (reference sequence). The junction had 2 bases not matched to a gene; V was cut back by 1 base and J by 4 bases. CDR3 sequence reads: CASSLKGQGADTQYF. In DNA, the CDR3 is TGTGCCAGCAGCTTGAAGGGACAGGGGGCAGATACGCAGTATTTT. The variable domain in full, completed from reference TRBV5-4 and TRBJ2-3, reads ETGVTQSPTHLIKTRGQQVTLRCSSQSGHNTVSWYQQALGQGPQFIFQYYREEENGRGNFPPRFSGLQFPNYSSELNVNALELDDSALYLCASSLKGQGADTQYFGPGTRLTVL.

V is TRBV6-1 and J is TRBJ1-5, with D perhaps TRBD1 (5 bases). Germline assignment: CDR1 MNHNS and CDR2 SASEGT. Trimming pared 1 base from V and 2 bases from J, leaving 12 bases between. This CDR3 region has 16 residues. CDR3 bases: TGTGCCAGCAGTGAAGTCAGGGATTGGGGCAATCAGCCCCAGCATTTT. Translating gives CASSEVRDWGNQPQHF.

CDR3 protein: CASSVLAGGPYEQYF. The CDR3 DNA follows: TGTGCCAGTAGCGTACTAGCGGGGGGGCCGTACGAGCAGTACTTC. The chain has TRBV5-4 and TRBJ2-7, with 13 bases aligning to TRBD2. V was clipped by 8 bases and J by 4 bases; unmatched bases: 9. CDR3 length: 15 residues. Germline CDR1 reads SGHNT; CDR2 reads YYREEE (reference sequence).

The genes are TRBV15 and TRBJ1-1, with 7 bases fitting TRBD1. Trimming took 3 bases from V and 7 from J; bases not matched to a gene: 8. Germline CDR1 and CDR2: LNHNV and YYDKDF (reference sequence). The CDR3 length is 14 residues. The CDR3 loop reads CATSSELRTGEAFF. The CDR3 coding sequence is TGTGCCACCAGCAGCGAACTCCGGACAGGTGAAGCTTTCTTT.

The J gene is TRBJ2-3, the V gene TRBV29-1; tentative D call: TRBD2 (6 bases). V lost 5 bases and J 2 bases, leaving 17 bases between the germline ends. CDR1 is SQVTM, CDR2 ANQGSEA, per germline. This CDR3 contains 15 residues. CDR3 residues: CSVKGLTGNTDTQYF. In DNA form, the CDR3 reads TGCAGCGTTAAAGGACTAACCGGCAACACAGATACGCAGTATTTT.

DNA of the CDR3: TGTGCCAGCAGCCCGGACAGGGCGGATAATTCACCCCTCCACTTT. Translating gives CASSPDRADNSPLHF. V usage is TRBV2 and J usage is TRBJ1-6; 8 bases are shared with TRBD1. Trimming cost V 6 bases and J 5 bases; bases outside gene matches: 6. The CDR3 consists of 15 residues. Germline values: CDR1 SNHLY, CDR2 FYNNEI.

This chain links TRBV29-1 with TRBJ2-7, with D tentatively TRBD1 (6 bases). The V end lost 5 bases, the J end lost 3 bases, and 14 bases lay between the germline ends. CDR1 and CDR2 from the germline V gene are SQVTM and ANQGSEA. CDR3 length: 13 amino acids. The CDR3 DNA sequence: TGCAGCGTTAGGGTGAGAGGGGGCTACGAGCAGTACTTC. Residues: CSVRVRGGYEQYF.

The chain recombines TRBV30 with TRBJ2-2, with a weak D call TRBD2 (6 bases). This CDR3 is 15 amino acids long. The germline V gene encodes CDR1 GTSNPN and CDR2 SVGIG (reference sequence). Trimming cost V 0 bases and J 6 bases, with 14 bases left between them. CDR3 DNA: TGTGCCTGGAGTGTAATGGGGGGTACCGCCGGGGAGCTGTTTTTT. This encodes CAWSVMGGTAGELFF. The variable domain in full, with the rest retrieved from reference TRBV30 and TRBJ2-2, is SQTIHQWPATLVQPVGSPLSLECTVEGTSNPNLYWYRQAAGRGLQLLFYSVGIGQISSEVPQNLSASRPQDRQFILSSKKLLLSDSGFYLCAWSVMGGTAGELFFGEGSRLTVL.

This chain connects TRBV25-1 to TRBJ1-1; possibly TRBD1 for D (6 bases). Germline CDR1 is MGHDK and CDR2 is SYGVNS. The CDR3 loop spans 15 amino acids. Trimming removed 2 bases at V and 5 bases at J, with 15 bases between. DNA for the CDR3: TGTGCCAGCAGTGAACGGGGGGGCGTATATACTGAAGCTTTCTTT. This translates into CASSERGGVYTEAFF.

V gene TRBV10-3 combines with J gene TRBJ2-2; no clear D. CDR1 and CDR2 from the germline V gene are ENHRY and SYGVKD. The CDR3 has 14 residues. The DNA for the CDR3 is TGTGCTAATCAAGCGAACTCGCTCACGGGGGAGCTGTTTTTT. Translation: CANQANSLTGELFF.

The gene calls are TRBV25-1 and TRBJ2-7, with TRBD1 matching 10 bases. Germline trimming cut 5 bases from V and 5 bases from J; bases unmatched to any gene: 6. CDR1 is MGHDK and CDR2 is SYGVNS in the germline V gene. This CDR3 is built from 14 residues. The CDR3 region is CASSPGQGSHEQYF. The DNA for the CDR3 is TGTGCCAGCAGTCCGGGACAGGGGAGCCACGAGCAGTACTTC.

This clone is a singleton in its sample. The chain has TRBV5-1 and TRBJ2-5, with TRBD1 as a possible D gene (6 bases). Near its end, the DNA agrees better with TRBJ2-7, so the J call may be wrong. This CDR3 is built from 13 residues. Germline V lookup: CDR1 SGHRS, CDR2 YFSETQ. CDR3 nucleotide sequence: TGCGCCAGCAGCTTGACAGGGATGTACGAGCAGTACTTC. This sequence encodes CASSLTGMYEQYF.

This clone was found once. Here the CDR3 DNA reads TGTGCCAGCAGTTACGTCTCAGCGGGGGACACAGATACGCAGTATTTT. Translation: CASSYVSAGDTDTQYF. J is TRBJ2-3 and V is TRBV6-5, with TRBD2 matching 8 bases. This CDR3 is 16 amino acids long. CDR1 and CDR2 (germline): MNHEY, SVGAGI. J was trimmed by 2 bases and V by 2 bases; bases with no gene match: 6.

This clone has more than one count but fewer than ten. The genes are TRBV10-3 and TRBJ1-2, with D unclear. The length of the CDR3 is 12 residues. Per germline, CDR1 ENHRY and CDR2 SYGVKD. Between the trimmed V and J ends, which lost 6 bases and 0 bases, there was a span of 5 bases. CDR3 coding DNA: TGTGCCATCAGGGGCGCTAACTATGGCTACACCTTC. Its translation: CAIRGANYGYTF.

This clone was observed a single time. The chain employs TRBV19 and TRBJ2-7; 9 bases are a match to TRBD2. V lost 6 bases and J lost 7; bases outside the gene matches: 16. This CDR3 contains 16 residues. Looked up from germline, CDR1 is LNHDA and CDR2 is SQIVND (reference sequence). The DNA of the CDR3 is TGTGCCAGTAGCCTCAGGGGGGTAGCGGGAGTGGAAGAGCAGTACTTC. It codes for CASSLRGVAGVEEQYF.

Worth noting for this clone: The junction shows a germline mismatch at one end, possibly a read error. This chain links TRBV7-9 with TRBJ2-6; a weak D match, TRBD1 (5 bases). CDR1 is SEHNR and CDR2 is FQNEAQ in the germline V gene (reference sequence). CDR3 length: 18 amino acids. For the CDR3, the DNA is TGTTCCAGCAGCTTTGTCCTGGACACCGCCTCTGGGGCCAACGTCCTGACTTTC. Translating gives CSSSFVLDTASGANVLTF.